A single sample gave rise to the 32 T cell receptor beta chains below, sequenced in a study of cytomegalovirus exposure and HLA in healthy donors. Libraries were prepared by immunoSEQ multiplex PCR; TCRdb keeps only in-frame clonotypes and omits some of them. The data contain under 85,000 clones, around 94% of them singletons. The specimen sequenced was PBMCs. These receptors all stem from a woman in her late teens or twenties in good health and CMV-seronegative.

J is TRBJ2-5 and V is TRBV27, with D possibly matching TRBD2 (5 bases). V shed 5 bases and J shed 3 bases, with 16 bases lying between them. The CDR3 totals 15 residues. Germline V gene sequence: CDR1 MNHEY, CDR2 SMNVEV (reference sequence). The CDR3: CASSPIRGAEETQYF. The CDR3 nucleotides are TGTGCCAGCAGTCCCATTCGGGGAGCGGAAGAGACCCAGTACTTC.

The chain recombines TRBV19 with TRBJ1-5, with TRBD1 as a possible D gene (5 bases). CDR3 length equals 15 residues. Germline CDR1 LNHDA, CDR2 SQIVND (reference sequence). Trimming pared 7 bases from V and 3 bases from J, leaving 16 bases between. In DNA, the CDR3 is TGTGCCAGTATTTCATCGGGCAGGGACAATCAGCCCCAGCATTTT. As protein: CASISSGRDNQPQHF. The full variable domain, its missing parts supplied by reference TRBV19 and TRBJ1-5, is DGGITQSPKYLFRKEGQNVTLSCEQNLNHDAMYWYRQDPGQGLRLIYYSQIVNDFQKGDIAEGYSVSREKKESFPLTVTSAQKNPTAFYLCASISSGRDNQPQHFGDGTRLSIL.

The V and J genes are TRBV7-3 and TRBJ2-1; maybe TRBD2 (6 bases). The CDR3 covers 16 residues. With 2 bases removed from V and 0 bases from J, the gap between germline ends came to 11 bases. CDR1 and CDR2 (germline): SGHTA, FQGTGA. CDR3 DNA sequence: TGTGCCAGCAGCTTATCGGGGGAGCTCTCCTACAATGAGCAGTTCTTC. Translating gives CASSLSGELSYNEQFF.

The rearrangement links TRBV19 to TRBJ2-5, with 7 positions matching TRBD1. Germline assignment: CDR1 LNHDA and CDR2 SQIVND (reference sequence). V lost 1 base and J lost 0; bases outside the gene matches: 8. The CDR3 is made up of 17 amino acids. In DNA, the CDR3 is TGTGCCAGTAGTATAGGGCAGGGGGAGTGGAACCAAGAGACCCAGTACTTC. Its translation is CASSIGQGEWNQETQYF.

This clone is a singleton in its sample. The chain combines TRBV19 with TRBJ1-1; D is perhaps TRBD1 (5 bases). The CDR3 totals 11 residues. Germline CDR1 is LNHDA and CDR2 is SQIVND (reference sequence). The germline V and J ends were trimmed by 4 bases and 11 bases, with 11 bases remaining between them. The CDR3 loop reads CASSTGLGAFF. The CDR3 DNA sequence: TGTGCCAGTAGTACGGGACTCGGGGCTTTCTTT. The full variable domain, rest sourced from reference TRBV19 and TRBJ1-1, is DGGITQSPKYLFRKEGQNVTLSCEQNLNHDAMYWYRQDPGQGLRLIYYSQIVNDFQKGDIAEGYSVSREKKESFPLTVTSAQKNPTAFYLCASSTGLGAFFGQGTRLTVV.

This clone has a single count. The rearrangement joins TRBV4-2 to TRBJ2-3, with 16 bases matching TRBD2. V shed 0 bases, J shed 5 bases, and the junction held 14 bases outside the gene matches. The CDR3 loop spans 21 amino acids. CDR1 LGHNA and CDR2 YNFKEQ come from the germline V gene. The CDR3 DNA reads as TGTGCCAGCAGCCAAGACAGGCGATCCGGGACTAGCGGGGGGGCAGGAGATACGCAGTATTTT. Its translation is CASSQDRRSGTSGGAGDTQYF.

The V call is TRBV6-5, the J call TRBJ2-5; no clear D. The CDR3 loop spans 15 amino acids. The V end lost 2 bases, the J end lost 5 bases, and 15 bases lay between the germline ends. Germline values: CDR1 MNHEY, CDR2 SVGAGI. CDR3 nucleotide sequence: TGTGCCAGCAGTTACATCGCAAGTCCTACCGAGACCCAGTACTTC. It is translated as CASSYIASPTETQYF.

A single count supports this clone. The rearrangement uses TRBV7-6 and TRBJ2-2, with 9 bases lining up with TRBD1. The trim removed 4 bases at V and 4 bases at J, leaving 4 bases unmatched. Germline V CDR1 and CDR2: SGHVS, FNYEAQ. CDR3 size: 15 residues. This CDR3 is CASSSSDRGTGELFF. Here the CDR3 DNA reads TGTGCCAGCAGCTCCTCGGACAGGGGCACCGGGGAGCTGTTTTTT.

The chain employs TRBV19 and TRBJ1-2; 10 bases are shared with TRBD1. The CDR3 has 14 amino acids. Germline lookup yields CDR1 LNHDA and CDR2 SQIVND (reference sequence). V gave up 2 bases and J gave up 5 bases; unmatched junction bases: 2. CDR3 coding DNA: TGTGCCAGTAGTATACCGGGACAGGGGTATGGCTACACCTTC. Encoded protein: CASSIPGQGYGYTF.

This clone appeared a single time. The V gene is TRBV30, the J gene TRBJ2-3, with 7 nucleotides matching TRBD2. In germline, CDR1 is GTSNPN, CDR2 SVGIG (reference sequence). V lost 0 bases, J lost 3 bases, and 3 bases stayed unmatched. CDR3 size: 14 residues. CDR3 protein: CAWSVQGGTDTQYF. As DNA, the CDR3 is TGTGCCTGGAGTGTTCAGGGAGGGACAGATACGCAGTATTTT.

The rearrangement uses TRBV5-4 and TRBJ2-3; D unresolved. The V gene lost 4 bases and the J gene lost 0 bases, with 12 bases spanning the gap. Germline CDR1 is SGHNT and CDR2 is YYREEE (reference sequence). The CDR3 loop spans 15 amino acids. Written as DNA, the CDR3 is TGTGCCAGCAGCCTCCGACACCAAAGCACAGATACGCAGTATTTT. Protein sequence: CASSLRHQSTDTQYF.

This clone was observed once. V and J are TRBV2 and TRBJ2-3; 12 bases fit TRBD2. Losses at the gene ends were 1 base for V and 2 bases for J; bases not matched to a gene: 7. Germline loops: CDR1 SNHLY, CDR2 FYNNEI. This CDR3 is 18 amino acids long. CDR3 in amino acids: CASSEVNGLAGNTDTQYF. The CDR3 DNA reads as TGTGCCAGCAGTGAAGTGAACGGACTAGCGGGAAACACAGATACGCAGTATTTT.

The rearrangement uses TRBV11-2 and TRBJ2-5, with 7 nucleotides matching TRBD1. Trimming cost V 4 bases and J 1 base; bases outside gene matches: 6. Germline values: CDR1 SGHAT, CDR2 FQNNGV. CDR3 length: 15 amino acids. CDR3 in DNA: TGTGCCAGCAGCTCGAACACAGGGGCCCAAGAGACCCAGTACTTC. Protein: CASSSNTGAQETQYF.

This chain links TRBV29-1 with TRBJ1-2; 11 bases agree with TRBD1. CDR1 and CDR2 from the germline V gene are SQVTM and ANQGSEA. After removal of 6 bases from V and 8 bases from J, the junction contained 8 bases not matched to a gene. The CDR3 consists of 13 residues. In nucleotides, the CDR3 is TGCAGCGTCTACGGGACAGGGGGGGAAGGCTACACCTTC. Translating gives CSVYGTGGEGYTF.

The sample holds one count of this clone. The V gene is TRBV4-2, the J gene TRBJ1-4; 9 bases align to TRBD1. From germline, CDR1 is LGHNA and CDR2 YNFKEQ. There are 17 residues in the CDR3. V shed 7 bases, J shed 3 bases, and the junction held 12 bases outside the gene matches. The CDR3 loop is CASNRMGQGDPNEKLFF. Written as DNA, the CDR3 is TGTGCCAGCAACCGTATGGGACAGGGTGATCCTAATGAAAAACTGTTTTTT.

This chain uses TRBV28 with TRBJ1-3; D not certain. Germline V CDR1 and CDR2: MDHEN, SYDVKM. The CDR3 is made up of 13 amino acids. Trimming cost V 7 bases and J 0 bases, with 7 bases left between them. The CDR3 region is CASKEDSGNTIYF. DNA for the CDR3: TGTGCCAGCAAAGAGGACTCTGGAAACACCATATATTTT.

The V call is TRBV7-9, the J call TRBJ2-2, with D perhaps matching TRBD2 (5 bases). The CDR3 has 13 residues. Germline CDR1 and CDR2: SEHNR and FQNEAQ (reference sequence). V shed 6 bases and J shed 2 bases, with 7 bases lying between them. The CDR3 here is CASSAGNTGELFF. The CDR3 DNA is TGTGCCAGCAGTGCGGGTAACACCGGGGAGCTGTTTTTT. The full variable domain, completed using reference TRBV7-9 and TRBJ2-2, is DTGVSQNPRHKITKRGQNVTFRCDPISEHNRLYWYRQTLGQGPEFLTYFQNEAQLEKSRLLSDRFSAERPKGSFSTLEIQRTEQGDSAMYLCASSAGNTGELFFGEGSRLTVL.

CDR3 sequence: CASTSSSPVDTQYF. In DNA, the CDR3 is TGCGCCAGCACCTCTTCTTCCCCGGTAGATACGCAGTATTTT. This chain joins TRBV23-1 and TRBJ2-3; no reliable D call. TRBV23-1 is assigned to the ORF class and has an uncertain function. V was cut by 7 bases and J by 5 bases, with 16 bases left in between. There are 14 residues in the CDR3.

This chain uses TRBV30 with TRBJ1-1; 8 positions agree with TRBD1. Trimming removed 6 bases from V and 4 bases from J; junction bases left unmatched: 4. The CDR3 length is 12 residues. Germline V gene data show CDR1 as GTSNPN and CDR2 as SVGIG (reference sequence). The CDR3 DNA reads as TGTGCCTGCCAGGGGGCTGGCACTGAAGCTTTCTTT. Translation: CACQGAGTEAFF.

This sequence joins TRBV29-1 and TRBJ2-5, with D perhaps matching TRBD2 (6 bases). The germline V and J ends were trimmed by 3 bases and 4 bases, with 12 bases remaining between them. Germline V gives CDR1 SQVTM, CDR2 ANQGSEA. The CDR3 contains 13 residues. The CDR3 sequence is CSVEPSEVETQYF. The CDR3 bases are TGCAGCGTTGAGCCTAGCGAGGTAGAGACCCAGTACTTC.

This rearrangement joins TRBV9 to TRBJ1-6; D ambiguous. Germline lookup yields CDR1 SGDLS and CDR2 YYNGEE. The V gene lost 0 bases and the J gene lost 7 bases, with 11 bases spanning the gap. This CDR3 comprises 15 residues. This chain's CDR3 is CASSVGGGMNSPLHF. The CDR3 DNA sequence: TGTGCCAGCAGCGTAGGGGGAGGGATGAATTCACCCCTCCACTTT. The variable domain in full, with the rest retrieved from reference TRBV9 and TRBJ1-6, is DSGVTQTPKHLITATGQRVTLRCSPRSGDLSVYWYQQSLDQGLQFLIQYYNGEERAKGNILERFSAQQFPDLHSELNLSSLELGDSALYFCASSVGGGMNSPLHFGNGTRLTVT.

The CDR3 DNA follows: TGTGCCAGCAGCTTAAGGCAGGGGACCAACACCGGGGAGCTGTTTTTT. Amino acid sequence: CASSLRQGTNTGELFF. The rearrangement links TRBV7-6 to TRBJ2-2; D may be TRBD1 (6 bases). Germline CDR1 is SGHVS and CDR2 is FNYEAQ. The CDR3 covers 16 residues. Deletions cut 2 bases from V and 2 bases from J, with 12 bases between.

The chain couples TRBV14 to TRBJ2-7, with 8 nucleotides matching TRBD1. CDR1 is SGHDN, CDR2 FVKESK, per germline. V was clipped by 6 bases and J by 6 bases; unmatched bases: 4. The CDR3 is made up of 12 amino acids. CDR3: CASRTDRGEQYF. CDR3 in DNA: TGTGCCAGCAGAACCGACAGGGGCGAGCAGTACTTC.

The chain employs TRBV2 and TRBJ1-5, with D possibly TRBD1 on 6 matching bases. The V and J ends lost 4 bases and 6 bases respectively, with 16 bases between them. This CDR3 has 15 residues. Germline V gene sequence: CDR1 SNHLY, CDR2 FYNNEI. As DNA, the CDR3 is TGTGCCAGCAGTGGGGAAACAGGGTTGGGTCAGCCCCAGCATTTT. Translated: CASSGETGLGQPQHF.

The gene calls are TRBV28 and TRBJ1-5, with D tentatively TRBD1 (5 bases). The length of the CDR3 is 15 residues. The ends were cut back, 5 bases at V and 0 bases at J, with 11 bases in the middle. CDR1 is MDHEN, CDR2 SYDVKM, per germline. The CDR3 here is CASSSPRVSNQPQHF. DNA of the CDR3: TGTGCCAGCAGTAGTCCCAGGGTTAGCAATCAGCCCCAGCATTTT.

The chain recombines TRBV28 with TRBJ2-1; no firm D call. Germline V gives CDR1 MDHEN, CDR2 SYDVKM. This CDR3 has 17 amino acids. The V and J ends lost 3 bases and 3 bases respectively, with 18 bases between them. The CDR3 protein is CASSFLSALGVYNEQFF. In DNA, the CDR3 is TGTGCCAGCAGTTTCCTCTCGGCTCTGGGCGTCTACAATGAGCAGTTCTTC. The full variable domain, its missing parts supplied by reference TRBV28 and TRBJ2-1, is DVKVTQSSRYLVKRTGEKVFLECVQDMDHENMFWYRQDPGLGLRLIYFSYDVKMKEKGDIPEGYSVSREKKERFSLILESASTNQTSMYLCASSFLSALGVYNEQFFGPGTRLTVL.

The rearrangement uses TRBV11-3 and TRBJ2-3, with D perhaps matching TRBD2 (6 bases). The CDR3 spans 16 residues. CDR1 and CDR2 from the germline V gene are SGHNT and YENEEA. The V end lost 1 base, the J end lost 0 bases, and 11 bases lay between the germline ends. CDR3 DNA sequence: TGTGCCAGCAGCTTAGTCGGAGGGACTAGCACAGATACGCAGTATTTT. It yields the protein CASSLVGGTSTDTQYF. Full variable domain (missing parts from reference TRBV11-3 and TRBJ2-3): EAGVVQSPRYKIIEKKQPVAFWCNPISGHNTLYWYLQNLGQGPELLIRYENEEAVDDSQLPKDRFSAERLKGVDSTLKIQPAELGDSAVYLCASSLVGGTSTDTQYFGPGTRLTVL.

CDR3 in amino acids: CASSTGENQPQHF. DNA of the CDR3: TGTGCCAGCAGCACAGGGGAGAATCAGCCCCAGCATTTT. This chain joins TRBV6-6 and TRBJ1-5, with 7 bases identical to TRBD1. The germline gives CDR1 MNHNY, CDR2 SVGAGI (reference sequence). J lost 4 bases, V lost 6 bases, and 3 bases had no gene match. The CDR3 is 13 amino acids.

V is TRBV11-2 and J is TRBJ2-7, with TRBD1 matching over 8 bases. Germline V lookup: CDR1 SGHAT, CDR2 FQNNGV. The junction had 4 bases not matched to a gene; V was cut back by 4 bases and J by 2 bases. This CDR3 has 14 residues. The CDR3 sequence: CASSSTGAPYEQYF. CDR3 sequence (DNA): TGTGCCAGCAGCTCGACAGGGGCGCCCTACGAGCAGTACTTC.

J is TRBJ2-3 and V is TRBV6-6; no reliable D call. Germline values: CDR1 MNHNY, CDR2 SVGAGI (reference sequence). V lost 0 bases to trimming and J lost 0 bases, with 7 bases between them. CDR3 length: 15 amino acids. The CDR3 region is CASSYSRTSTDTQYF. The DNA of the CDR3 is TGTGCCAGCAGTTACTCGCGAACTAGCACAGATACGCAGTATTTT.

This clone appeared once. This chain joins TRBV28 and TRBJ2-7, with a possible D match to TRBD2 (6 bases). The CDR3 runs 12 residues. Deletions cut 4 bases from V and 5 bases from J, with 9 bases between. CDR1 MDHEN and CDR2 SYDVKM come from the germline V gene. In DNA, the CDR3 is TGTGCCAGCAGTTCAACTAGCCACGAGCAGTACTTC. Translating gives CASSSTSHEQYF.

The CDR3 protein is CARSTTGDGGGNEQFF. The CDR3 coding sequence is TGTGCCAGAAGTACTACAGGGGATGGGGGTGGCAATGAGCAGTTCTTC. V is TRBV5-3 and J is TRBJ2-1; 7 bases map to TRBD1. TRBV5-3 belongs to the ORF category, with a function that is uncertain. J was trimmed by 6 bases and V by 5 bases; bases with no gene match: 14. The CDR3 has 16 amino acids.